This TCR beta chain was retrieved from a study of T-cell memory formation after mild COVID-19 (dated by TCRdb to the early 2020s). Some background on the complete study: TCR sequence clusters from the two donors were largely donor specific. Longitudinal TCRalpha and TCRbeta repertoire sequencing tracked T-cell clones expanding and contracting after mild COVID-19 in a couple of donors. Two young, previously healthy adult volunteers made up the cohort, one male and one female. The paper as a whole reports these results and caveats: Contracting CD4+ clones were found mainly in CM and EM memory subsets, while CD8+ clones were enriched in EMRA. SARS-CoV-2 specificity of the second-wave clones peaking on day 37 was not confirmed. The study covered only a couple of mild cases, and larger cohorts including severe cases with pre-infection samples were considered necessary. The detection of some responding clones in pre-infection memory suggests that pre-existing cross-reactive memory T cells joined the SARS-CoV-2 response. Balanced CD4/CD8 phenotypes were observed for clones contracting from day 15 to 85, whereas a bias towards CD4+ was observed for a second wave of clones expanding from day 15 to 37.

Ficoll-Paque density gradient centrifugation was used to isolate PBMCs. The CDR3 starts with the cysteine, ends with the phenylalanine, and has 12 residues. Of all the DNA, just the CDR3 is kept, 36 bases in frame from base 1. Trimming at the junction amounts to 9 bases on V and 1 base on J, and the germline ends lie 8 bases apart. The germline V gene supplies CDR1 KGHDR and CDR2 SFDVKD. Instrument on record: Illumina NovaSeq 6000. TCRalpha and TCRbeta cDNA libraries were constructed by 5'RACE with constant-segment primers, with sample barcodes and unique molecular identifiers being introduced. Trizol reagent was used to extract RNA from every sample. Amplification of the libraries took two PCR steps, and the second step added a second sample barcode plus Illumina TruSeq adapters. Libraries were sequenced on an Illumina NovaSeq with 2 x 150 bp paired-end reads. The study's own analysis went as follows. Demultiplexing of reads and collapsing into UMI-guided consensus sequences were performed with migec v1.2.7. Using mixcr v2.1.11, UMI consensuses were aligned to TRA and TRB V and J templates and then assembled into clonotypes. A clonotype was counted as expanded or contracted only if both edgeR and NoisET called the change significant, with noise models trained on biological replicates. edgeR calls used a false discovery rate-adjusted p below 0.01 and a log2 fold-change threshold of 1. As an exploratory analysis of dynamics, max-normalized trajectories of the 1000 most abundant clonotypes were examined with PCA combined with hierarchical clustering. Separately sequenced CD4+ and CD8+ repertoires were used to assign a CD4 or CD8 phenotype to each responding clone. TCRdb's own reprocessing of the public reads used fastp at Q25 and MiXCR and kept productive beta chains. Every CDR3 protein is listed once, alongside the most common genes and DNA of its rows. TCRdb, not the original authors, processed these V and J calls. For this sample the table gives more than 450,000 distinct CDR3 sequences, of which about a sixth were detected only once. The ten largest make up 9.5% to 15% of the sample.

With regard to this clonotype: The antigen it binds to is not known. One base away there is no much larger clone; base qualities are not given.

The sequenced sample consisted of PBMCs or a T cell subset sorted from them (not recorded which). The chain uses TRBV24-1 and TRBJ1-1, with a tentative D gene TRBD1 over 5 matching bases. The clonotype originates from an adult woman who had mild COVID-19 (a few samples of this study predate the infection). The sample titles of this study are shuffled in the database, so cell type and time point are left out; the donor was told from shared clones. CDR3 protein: CATGGANTEAFF. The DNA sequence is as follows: TGTGCCACCGGAGGGGCGAACACTGAAGCTTTCTTT.